The rows below give T cell receptor beta chains drawn from one sample of a study of identical twins. Each CDR3 protein is one row after TCRdb ran MiXCR on the 5' RACE reads. The profile shows approximately 700,000 distinct CDR3 sequences, around a sixth of them singletons. These data were also reused for a study on T cells expressing NK-cell markers.

Sequenced material: PBMCs. These receptors were obtained from a woman between 18 and 29 years old in good health. CDR3s include the opening cysteine and the closing phenylalanine or tryptophan. The D gene is left open where the match is weak. Size is omitted from some rows. Given values are once, few, many or a class for expanded clones.

J,V,size,D,CDR3,DNA
TRBJ2-1,TRBV7-9,-,-,CASILGSYNEQFF,TGTGCCAGCATCCTCGGCTCCTACAATGAGCAGTTCTTC
TRBJ2-3,TRBV5-6,-,-,CASSWGVISTDTQYF,TGTGCCAGCAGCTGGGGGGTGATTAGCACAGATACGCAGTATTTT
TRBJ2-5,TRBV3-1,-,-,CASSLVVQTQYF,TGTGCCAGCAGCCTAGTGGTGCAGACCCAGTACTTC
TRBJ2-1,TRBV12-3/TRBV12-4,many,-,CASSLALSGNEQFF,TGTGCCAGCAGTTTAGCCCTTAGCGGCAATGAGCAGTTCTTC
TRBJ2-7,TRBV12-3/TRBV12-4,-,TRBD2,CASMGGILGGHLYEQYF,TGTGCCAGCATGGGAGGGATTCTAGGCGGACACCTCTACGAGCAGTACTTC
TRBJ2-2,TRBV20-1,few,-,CSARVGGELFF,TGCAGTGCTAGAGTAGGAGGGGAGCTGTTTTTT
TRBJ2-2,TRBV6-2/TRBV6-3,few,TRBD2,CASSYQTSGKLTGELFF,TGTGCCAGCAGTTACCAGACTAGCGGTAAACTCACCGGGGAGCTGTTTTTT
TRBJ2-3,TRBV20-1,few,-,CSAREAVTDTQYF,TGCAGTGCTAGAGAAGCAGTAACAGATACGCAGTATTTT
TRBJ1-2,TRBV12-3/TRBV12-4,-,-,CASSFMPQGGNYGYTF,TGTGCCAGCAGTTTCATGCCACAGGGTGGGAACTATGGCTACACCTTC
TRBJ2-3,TRBV6-4,-,-,CASSVSGPTDTQYF,TGTGCCAGCAGTGTGAGCGGGCCCACAGATACGCAGTATTTT
TRBJ2-7,TRBV6-5,-,TRBD1,CASSYSIRGPYEQYF,TGTGCCAGCAGTTACTCGATCAGGGGGCCCTACGAGCAGTACTTC
TRBJ2-1,TRBV6-2/TRBV6-3,few,TRBD2,CASKREGRGEQFF,TGTGCCAGCAAACGGGAGGGCCGGGGTGAGCAGTTCTTC
TRBJ1-5,TRBV20-1,many,TRBD1,CSAMDRGPLSNQPQHF,TGCAGTGCTATGGACAGGGGGCCTCTCAGCAATCAGCCCCAGCATTTT
TRBJ2-2,TRBV7-1,-,TRBD2,CASSAILQTSGSRRNDTGELFF,TGTGCCAGCAGCGCAATCCTACAGACTAGCGGGAGCCGCAGGAACGACACCGGGGAGCTGTTTTTT
TRBJ2-6,TRBV5-6,-,-,CASAMEGFGANVLTF,TGTGCCAGCGCTATGGAGGGGTTTGGGGCCAACGTCCTGACTTTC
TRBJ2-5,TRBV20-1,-,TRBD2,CSARQTSGRIGTQYF,TGCAGTGCTCGCCAGACTAGCGGGAGGATTGGGACCCAGTACTTC
TRBJ1-5,TRBV5-1,few,-,CASSPGPEGQPQHF,TGCGCCAGCAGCCCAGGACCGGAGGGTCAGCCCCAGCATTTT
TRBJ2-1,TRBV6-5,few,TRBD2,CASSSIAGGPDNEQFF,TGTGCCAGCAGTTCTATAGCGGGAGGGCCCGACAATGAGCAGTTCTTC
TRBJ2-7,TRBV21-1,-,-,CASSYPAIDEQYF,TGTGCCAGCAGCTACCCGGCCATCGACGAGCAGTACTTC
TRBJ2-2,TRBV10-2,few,TRBD2,CASSESTLAGDTGELFF,TGCGCCAGCAGTGAGTCGACATTAGCGGGGGACACCGGGGAGCTGTTTTTT
TRBJ2-5,TRBV12-3/TRBV12-4,few,-,CASSFSDQETQYF,TGTGCCAGCAGTTTCTCGGACCAAGAGACCCAGTACTTC
TRBJ2-1,TRBV4-1,-,TRBD2,CASSQVRGGYNEQFF,TGCGCCAGCAGCCAAGTGCGGGGGGGCTACAATGAGCAGTTCTTC
TRBJ2-3,TRBV20-1,few,-,CSARKGGAVGTDTQYF,TGCAGTGCTAGAAAGGGGGGGGCGGTTGGCACAGATACGCAGTATTTT
TRBJ2-7,TRBV12-3/TRBV12-4,few,-,CASSLAGDGEQYF,TGTGCCAGCAGTTTAGCGGGGGACGGAGAGCAGTACTTC
TRBJ2-6,TRBV6-5,few,-,CASSYSGSPFSGANVLTF,TGTGCCAGCAGTTACTCGGGCAGTCCATTCTCTGGGGCCAACGTCCTGACTTTC
TRBJ2-1,TRBV5-4,few,TRBD2,CASSLLGREGEQFF,TGTGCCAGCAGCTTACTAGGCCGGGAGGGTGAGCAGTTCTTC
TRBJ1-4,TRBV12-3/TRBV12-4,few,-,CASTQGPNEKLFF,TGTGCCAGCACCCAAGGACCGAATGAAAAACTGTTTTTT
TRBJ2-3,TRBV5-1,many,-,CASSLDRDTQYF,TGCGCCAGCAGCTTGGACAGGGATACGCAGTATTTT
TRBJ2-1,TRBV7-3,-,TRBD1,CASSLQPGQAYNEQFF,TGTGCCAGCAGCCTCCAGCCGGGACAGGCCTACAATGAGCAGTTCTTC
TRBJ2-6,TRBV6-1,-,-,CASTGRINSGANVLTF,TGTGCCAGTACAGGGCGCATTAACTCTGGGGCCAACGTCCTGACTTTC
TRBJ2-5,TRBV4-1,-,TRBD1,CARREKGAAQYF,TGCGCCAGGAGAGAGAAGGGGGCGGCCCAGTACTTC
TRBJ2-3,TRBV7-2,-,-,CASSTTRRTDTQYF,TGTGCCAGCAGCACGACGCGCCGCACAGATACGCAGTATTTT
TRBJ2-1,TRBV5-1,-,TRBD2,CASSPGASGRAHEQFF,TGCGCCAGCAGCCCCGGGGCTAGCGGGAGGGCCCATGAGCAGTTCTTC
TRBJ2-3,TRBV6-5,-,-,CASSYWGLSTDTQYF,TGTGCCAGCAGTTACTGGGGATTAAGCACAGATACGCAGTATTTT
TRBJ2-1,TRBV30,-,TRBD2,CAWCPGVAGYNEQFF,TGTGCCTGGTGCCCGGGGGTAGCGGGATACAATGAGCAGTTCTTC
TRBJ2-5,TRBV20-1,few,-,CSAKRTVQETQYF,TGCAGTGCAAAGAGGACAGTCCAAGAGACCCAGTACTTC
TRBJ2-5,TRBV5-1,-,-,CASSFGPTLQETQYF,TGCGCCAGCAGCTTTGGGCCTACGTTACAAGAGACCCAGTACTTC
TRBJ2-7,TRBV7-6,-,-,CASRSGREQYF,TGTGCCAGCAGAAGCGGGCGGGAGCAGTACTTC
TRBJ2-1,TRBV6-1,many,TRBD1,CASSGSGMTGRLNEQFF,TGTGCCAGCAGTGGAAGTGGGATGACAGGGCGGTTAAATGAGCAGTTCTTC
TRBJ2-1,TRBV5-1,once,-,CASSLDDRYNEQFF,TGCGCCAGCAGCCTAGACGACCGTTACAATGAGCAGTTCTTC
TRBJ1-5,TRBV12-3/TRBV12-4,-,-,CASREGNQPQHF,TGTGCCAGCAGGGAGGGTAATCAGCCCCAGCATTTT
TRBJ2-1,TRBV10-3,-,TRBD2,CATDPGTSGYNEQFF,TGTGCCACCGATCCCGGGACTAGCGGATACAATGAGCAGTTCTTC
TRBJ1-3,TRBV4-3,few,-,CASSHESGTFSGNTIYF,TGCGCCAGCAGCCACGAGTCCGGGACCTTCTCTGGAAACACCATATATTTT
TRBJ2-2,TRBV19,few,-,CASRAGRLEDTGELFF,TGTGCCAGTCGGGCGGGAAGACTCGAGGACACCGGGGAGCTGTTTTTT
TRBJ2-5,TRBV12-3/TRBV12-4,-,TRBD1,CASRYGQGYQETQYF,TGTGCCAGCAGATACGGACAGGGGTACCAAGAGACCCAGTACTTC